Listed below are T cell receptor beta chains from one sample, sequenced in a study of CD8 T cells in ankylosing spondylitis. TCRdb re-called the 5' RACE reads through MiXCR, storing one row per CDR3 protein. Here the sample spans under 150,000 distinct CDR3 sequences, approximately 9.7% being singletons. Sequencing was performed on blood, either unsorted or a sorted T cell fraction (not recorded which). The origin of the receptors is a male donor with ankylosing spondylitis or in good health (not recorded which). Both conserved end residues are part of each CDR3. Fields, in order: clone size, J gene, D gene, V gene, CDR3 DNA, CDR3 protein. D genes are given only for firm matches. Some rows mark clone size as missing; the rest say once, few, many or name a class of expanded clone.

many,TRBJ1-2,NA,TRBV20-1,TGCAGTGCGCAAACCGGGACGGACTATGGCTACACCTTC,CSAQTGTDYGYTF
few,TRBJ1-6,TRBD1,TRBV20-1,TGCAGTGCTAGAGGGACAGGGTCTTCACCCCTCCACTTT,CSARGTGSSPLHF
many,TRBJ2-7,TRBD1,TRBV29-1,TGCAGCGTTGCCCCGGGACAGGGACGGTACGAGCAGTACTTC,CSVAPGQGRYEQYF
NA,TRBJ1-6,NA,TRBV7-2,TGTGCCAGCAGCTTTCGCGGGAACTATAATTCACCCCTCCACTTT,CASSFRGNYNSPLHF
few,TRBJ2-5,TRBD2,TRBV5-6,TGTGCCAGCAGATTCGGACTAGTCCATCAAGAGACCCAGTACTTC,CASRFGLVHQETQYF
many,TRBJ2-7,TRBD1,TRBV28,TGTGCCAGCAGCTTCCGGGACAGCCCCTACGAGCAGTACTTC,CASSFRDSPYEQYF
many,TRBJ2-1,NA,TRBV11-2,TGTGCCAGCAGCTTAGGACACTACAATGAGCAGTTCTTC,CASSLGHYNEQFF
many,TRBJ2-1,TRBD1,TRBV20-1,TGCAGTGCCCCCAACCCCCCGGGACAGCTATTGAATGAGCAGTTCTTC,CSAPNPPGQLLNEQFF
NA,TRBJ2-3,NA,TRBV18,TGTGCCAGCTCACGCCGGCAGGTAGACACAGATACGCAGTATTTT,CASSRRQVDTDTQYF
many,TRBJ2-3,TRBD2,TRBV6-2/TRBV6-3,TGTGCCAGCAGTCACGGACCGGGACTAGCGGGATACGAGTTGGGTCCGGATACGCAGTATTTT,CASSHGPGLAGYELGPDTQYF
NA,TRBJ2-1,NA,TRBV11-3,TGTGCCAGCAGCTCAAGTGCCGACAATGAGCAGTTCTTC,CASSSSADNEQFF
NA,TRBJ2-3,TRBD1,TRBV12-3/TRBV12-4,TGTGCCAGCAGTCCCTCCACAGGGGGCATAAGCACAGATACGCAGTATTTT,CASSPSTGGISTDTQYF
many,TRBJ1-1,TRBD1,TRBV9,TGTGCCAGCAGCCCAACCCCACGGGGCAGGGGGACTGAAGCTTTCTTT,CASSPTPRGRGTEAFF
many,TRBJ2-7,TRBD1,TRBV20-1,TGCAGTGCTCCCGTCACAGGGGCCCACTACGAGCAGTACTTC,CSAPVTGAHYEQYF
few,TRBJ1-4,NA,TRBV7-2,TGTGCCAGCAGCTTAGTTTCGGCTTCGGGGGAAAAACTGTTTTTT,CASSLVSASGEKLFF
many,TRBJ2-5,NA,TRBV20-1,TGCAGTGCTAGAAAGGGTGGGTCACAAGAGACCCAGTACTTC,CSARKGGSQETQYF
many,TRBJ2-1,NA,TRBV4-2,TGTGCCAGCAGCCAAGGTCTCACGGACTCCTACAATGAGCAGTTCTTC,CASSQGLTDSYNEQFF
many,TRBJ1-2,NA,TRBV9,TGTGCCAGCAGCGCGCCGGGGCCCATCAGCTATGGCTACACCTTC,CASSAPGPISYGYTF
many,TRBJ2-7,NA,TRBV28,TGTGCCAGCAGTCCCCCTGGGTACGAGCAGTACTTC,CASSPPGYEQYF
many,TRBJ2-3,TRBD2,TRBV7-8,TGTGCCAGTGTAGCGGGAGGCAAAGATACGCAGTATTTT,CASVAGGKDTQYF
few,TRBJ2-7,NA,TRBV7-6,TGTGCCAGCAGCATATCCGGGACTGGGGGTGTAGGCGAGCAGTACTTC,CASSISGTGGVGEQYF
NA,TRBJ2-7,NA,TRBV20-1,TGCAGTGCTAGATCGGAGCTTATCTACGAGCAGTACTTC,CSARSELIYEQYF
many,TRBJ2-7,TRBD2,TRBV9,TGTGCCAGCAGCGTAGAGGGGACTAGCGGGACTTTGAACGAGCAGTACTTC,CASSVEGTSGTLNEQYF